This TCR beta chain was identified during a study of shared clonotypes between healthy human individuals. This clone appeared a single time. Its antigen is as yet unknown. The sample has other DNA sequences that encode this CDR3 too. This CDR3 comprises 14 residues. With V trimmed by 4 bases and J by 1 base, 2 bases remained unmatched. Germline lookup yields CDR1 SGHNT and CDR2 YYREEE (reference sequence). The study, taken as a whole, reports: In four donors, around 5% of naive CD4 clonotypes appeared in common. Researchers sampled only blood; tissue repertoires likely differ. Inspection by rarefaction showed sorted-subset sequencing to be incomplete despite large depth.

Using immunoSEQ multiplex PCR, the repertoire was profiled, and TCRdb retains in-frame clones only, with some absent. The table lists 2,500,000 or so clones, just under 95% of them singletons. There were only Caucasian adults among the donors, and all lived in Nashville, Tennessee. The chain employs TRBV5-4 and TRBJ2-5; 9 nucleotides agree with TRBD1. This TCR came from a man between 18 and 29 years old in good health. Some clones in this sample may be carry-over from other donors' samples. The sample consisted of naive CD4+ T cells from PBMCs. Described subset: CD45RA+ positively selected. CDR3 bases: TGTGCCAGCAGCGAGGGACAGGGCCAAGAGACCCAGTACTTC. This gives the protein CASSEGQGQETQYF.